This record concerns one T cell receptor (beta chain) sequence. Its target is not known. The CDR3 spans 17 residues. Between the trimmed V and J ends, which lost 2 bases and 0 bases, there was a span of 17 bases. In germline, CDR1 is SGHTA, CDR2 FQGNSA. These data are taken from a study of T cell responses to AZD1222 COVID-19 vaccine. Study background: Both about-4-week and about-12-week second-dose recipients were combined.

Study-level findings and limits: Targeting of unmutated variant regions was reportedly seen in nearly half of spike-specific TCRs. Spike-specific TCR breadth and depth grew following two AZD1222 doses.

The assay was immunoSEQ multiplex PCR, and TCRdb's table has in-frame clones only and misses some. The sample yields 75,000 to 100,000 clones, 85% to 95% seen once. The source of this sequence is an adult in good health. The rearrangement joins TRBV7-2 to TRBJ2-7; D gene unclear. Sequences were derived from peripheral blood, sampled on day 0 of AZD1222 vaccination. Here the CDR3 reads CASSLRVGSQSSYEQYF. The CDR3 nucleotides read TGTGCCAGCAGCTTACGGGTGGGGTCGCAGAGCTCCTACGAGCAGTACTTC.